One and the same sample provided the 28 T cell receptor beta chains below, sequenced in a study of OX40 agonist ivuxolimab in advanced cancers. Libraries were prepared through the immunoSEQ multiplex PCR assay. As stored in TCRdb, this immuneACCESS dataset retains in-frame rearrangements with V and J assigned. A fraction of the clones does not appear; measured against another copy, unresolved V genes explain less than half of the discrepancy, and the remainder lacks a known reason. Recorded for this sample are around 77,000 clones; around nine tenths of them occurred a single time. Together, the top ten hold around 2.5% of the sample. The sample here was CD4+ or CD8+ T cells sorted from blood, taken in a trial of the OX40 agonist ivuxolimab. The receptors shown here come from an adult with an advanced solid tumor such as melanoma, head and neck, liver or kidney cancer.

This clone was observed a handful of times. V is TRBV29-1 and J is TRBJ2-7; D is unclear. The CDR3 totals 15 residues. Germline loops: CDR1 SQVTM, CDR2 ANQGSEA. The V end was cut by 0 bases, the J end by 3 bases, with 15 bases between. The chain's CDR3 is CSVEDRSMNRYEQYF. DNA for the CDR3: TGCAGCGTTGAAGATAGAAGTATGAACCGCTACGAGCAGTACTTC.

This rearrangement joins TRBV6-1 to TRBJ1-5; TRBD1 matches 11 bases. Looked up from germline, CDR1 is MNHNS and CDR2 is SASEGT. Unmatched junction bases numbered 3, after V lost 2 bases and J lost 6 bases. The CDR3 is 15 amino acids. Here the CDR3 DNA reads TGTGCCAGCAGTGAACTTGGGACAGGGGGTCAGCCCCAGCATTTT. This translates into CASSELGTGGQPQHF.

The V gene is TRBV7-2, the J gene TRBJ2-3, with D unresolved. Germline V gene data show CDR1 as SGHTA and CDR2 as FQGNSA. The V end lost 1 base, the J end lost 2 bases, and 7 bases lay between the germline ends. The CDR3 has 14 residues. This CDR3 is CASSLVGFTDTQYF. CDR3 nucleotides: TGTGCCAGCAGCTTAGTAGGGTTCACAGATACGCAGTATTTT.

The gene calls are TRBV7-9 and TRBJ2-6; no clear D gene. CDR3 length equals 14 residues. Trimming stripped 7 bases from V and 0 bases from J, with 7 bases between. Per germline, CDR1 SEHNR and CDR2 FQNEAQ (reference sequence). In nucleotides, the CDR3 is TGTGCCAGCACCCTGAGCTCTGGGGCCAACGTCCTGACTTTC. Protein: CASTLSSGANVLTF.

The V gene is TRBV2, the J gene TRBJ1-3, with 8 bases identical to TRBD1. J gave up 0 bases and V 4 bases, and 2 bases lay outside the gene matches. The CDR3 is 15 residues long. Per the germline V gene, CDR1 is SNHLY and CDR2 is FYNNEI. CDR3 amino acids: CASSVTGGSGNTIYF. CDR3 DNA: TGTGCCAGCAGTGTAACAGGGGGCTCTGGAAACACCATATATTTT. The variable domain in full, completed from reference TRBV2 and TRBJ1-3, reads EPEVTQTPSHQVTQMGQEVILRCVPISNHLYFYWYRQILGQKVEFLVSFYNNEISEKSEIFDDQFSVERPDGSNFTLKIRSTKLEDSAMYFCASSVTGGSGNTIYFGEGSWLTVV.

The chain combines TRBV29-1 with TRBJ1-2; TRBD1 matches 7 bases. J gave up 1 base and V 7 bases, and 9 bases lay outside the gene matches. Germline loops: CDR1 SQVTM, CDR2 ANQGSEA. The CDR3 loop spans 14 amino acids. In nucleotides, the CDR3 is TGCAGCGCCGACAGACAGGGAGGTAACTATGGCTACACCTTC. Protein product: CSADRQGGNYGYTF.

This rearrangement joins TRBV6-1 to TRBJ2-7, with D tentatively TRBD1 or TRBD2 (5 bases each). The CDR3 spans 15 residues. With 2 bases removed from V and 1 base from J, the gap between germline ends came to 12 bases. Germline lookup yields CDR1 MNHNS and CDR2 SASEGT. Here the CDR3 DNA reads TGTGCCAGCAGTGAACAGCCTGAGGGGTCCTACGAGCAGTACTTC. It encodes CASSEQPEGSYEQYF.

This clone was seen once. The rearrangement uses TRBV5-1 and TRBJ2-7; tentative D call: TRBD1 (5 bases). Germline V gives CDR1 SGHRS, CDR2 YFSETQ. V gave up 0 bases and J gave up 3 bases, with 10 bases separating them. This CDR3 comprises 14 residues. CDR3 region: CASSLADRNYEQYF. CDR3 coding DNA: TGCGCCAGCAGCTTGGCCGACAGAAACTACGAGCAGTACTTC.

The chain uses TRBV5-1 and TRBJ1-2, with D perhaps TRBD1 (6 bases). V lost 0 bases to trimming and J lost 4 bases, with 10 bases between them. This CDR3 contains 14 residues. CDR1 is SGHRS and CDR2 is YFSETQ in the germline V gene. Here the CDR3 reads CASSLAQDSYGYTF. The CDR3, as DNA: TGCGCCAGCAGCTTGGCCCAGGACAGCTATGGCTACACCTTC.

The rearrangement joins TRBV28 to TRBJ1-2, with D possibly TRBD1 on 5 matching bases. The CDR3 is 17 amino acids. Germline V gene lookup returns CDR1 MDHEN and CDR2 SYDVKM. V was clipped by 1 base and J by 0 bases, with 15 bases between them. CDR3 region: CASSLSGSAKANYGYTF. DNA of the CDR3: TGTGCCAGCAGTTTATCAGGGAGCGCCAAAGCTAACTATGGCTACACCTTC.

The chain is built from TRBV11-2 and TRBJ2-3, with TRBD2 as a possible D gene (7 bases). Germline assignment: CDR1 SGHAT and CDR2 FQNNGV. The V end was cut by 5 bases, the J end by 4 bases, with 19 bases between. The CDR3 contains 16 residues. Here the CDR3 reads CASSPYGGASADTQYF. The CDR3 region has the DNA TGTGCCAGCAGCCCCTATGGGGGGGCTAGCGCAGATACGCAGTATTTT. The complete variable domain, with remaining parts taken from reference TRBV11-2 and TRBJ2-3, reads EAGVAQSPRYKIIEKRQSVAFWCNPISGHATLYWYQQILGQGPKLLIQFQNNGVVDDSQLPKDRFSAERLKGVDSTLKIQPAKLEDSAVYLCASSPYGGASADTQYFGPGTRLTVL.

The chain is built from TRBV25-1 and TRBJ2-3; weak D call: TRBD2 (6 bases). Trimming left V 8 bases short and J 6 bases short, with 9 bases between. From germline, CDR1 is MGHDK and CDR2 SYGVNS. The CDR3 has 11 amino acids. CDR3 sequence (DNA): TGTGCCAGCTCCCTAGCGGATACGCAGTATTTT. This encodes CASSLADTQYF.

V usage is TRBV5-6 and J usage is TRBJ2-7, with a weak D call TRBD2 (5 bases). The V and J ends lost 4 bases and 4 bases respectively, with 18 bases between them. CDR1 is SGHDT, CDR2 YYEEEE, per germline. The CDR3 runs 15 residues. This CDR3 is CASSPTRGTRYEQYF. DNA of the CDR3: TGTGCCAGCAGCCCAACCCGGGGTACTCGGTACGAGCAGTACTTC.

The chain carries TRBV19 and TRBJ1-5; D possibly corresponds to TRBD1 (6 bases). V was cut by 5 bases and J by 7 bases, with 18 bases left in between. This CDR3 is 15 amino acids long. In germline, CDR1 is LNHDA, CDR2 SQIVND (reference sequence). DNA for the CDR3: TGTGCCAGTAGTTTCATACTACAGGGTGTACAGCCCCAGCATTTT. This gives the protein CASSFILQGVQPQHF.

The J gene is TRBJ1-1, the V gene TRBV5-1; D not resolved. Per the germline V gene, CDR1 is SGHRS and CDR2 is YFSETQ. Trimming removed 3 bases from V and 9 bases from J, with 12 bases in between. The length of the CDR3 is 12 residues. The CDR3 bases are TGCGCCAGCAGCTGGGCAGGTGGCCAAGCTTTCTTT. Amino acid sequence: CASSWAGGQAFF.

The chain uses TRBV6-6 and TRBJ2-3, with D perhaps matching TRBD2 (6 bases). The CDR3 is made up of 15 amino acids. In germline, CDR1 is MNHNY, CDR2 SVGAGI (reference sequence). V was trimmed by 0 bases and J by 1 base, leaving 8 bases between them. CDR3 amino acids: CASSYSIAGTDTQYF. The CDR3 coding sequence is TGTGCCAGCAGTTACTCGATAGCGGGCACAGATACGCAGTATTTT.

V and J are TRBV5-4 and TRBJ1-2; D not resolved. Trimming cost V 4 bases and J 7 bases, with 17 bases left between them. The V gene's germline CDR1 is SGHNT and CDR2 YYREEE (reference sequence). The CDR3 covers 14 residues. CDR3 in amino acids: CASSPGFPLFGYTF. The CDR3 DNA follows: TGTGCCAGCAGCCCCGGATTCCCGTTATTTGGCTACACCTTC.

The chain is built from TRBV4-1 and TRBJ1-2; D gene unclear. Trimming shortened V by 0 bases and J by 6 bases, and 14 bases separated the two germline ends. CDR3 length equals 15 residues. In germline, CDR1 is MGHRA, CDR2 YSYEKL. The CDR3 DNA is TGCGCCAGCAGCCAAGACAGGCTCTGGGATGATGGCTACACCTTC. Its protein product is CASSQDRLWDDGYTF.

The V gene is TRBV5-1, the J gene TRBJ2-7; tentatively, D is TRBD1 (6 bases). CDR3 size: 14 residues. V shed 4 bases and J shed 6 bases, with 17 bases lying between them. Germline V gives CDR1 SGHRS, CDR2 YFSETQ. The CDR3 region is CASSLGKTGPEQYF. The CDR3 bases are TGCGCCAGCAGCCTGGGGAAAACAGGGCCCGAGCAGTACTTC.

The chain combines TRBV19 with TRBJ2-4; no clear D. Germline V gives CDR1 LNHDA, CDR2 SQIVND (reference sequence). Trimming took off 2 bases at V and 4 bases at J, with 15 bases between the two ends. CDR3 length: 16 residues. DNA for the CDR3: TGTGCCAGTAGTATAAACCTTTTCTTAGGAAAAAACATTCAGTACTTC. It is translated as CASSINLFLGKNIQYF.

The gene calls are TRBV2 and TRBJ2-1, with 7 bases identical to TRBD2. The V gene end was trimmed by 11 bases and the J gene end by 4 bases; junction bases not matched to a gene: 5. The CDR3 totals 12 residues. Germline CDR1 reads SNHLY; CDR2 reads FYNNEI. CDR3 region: CALVLAYNEQFF. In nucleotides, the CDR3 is TGTGCCCTGGTACTAGCGTACAATGAGCAGTTCTTC.

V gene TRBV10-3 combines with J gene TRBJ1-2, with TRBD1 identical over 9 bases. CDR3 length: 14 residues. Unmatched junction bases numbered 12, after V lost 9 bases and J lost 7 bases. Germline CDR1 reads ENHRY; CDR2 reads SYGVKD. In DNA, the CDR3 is TGTGCCATACTAGCGGACAGGGGCGGGAGTGGCTACACCTTC. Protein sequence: CAILADRGGSGYTF.

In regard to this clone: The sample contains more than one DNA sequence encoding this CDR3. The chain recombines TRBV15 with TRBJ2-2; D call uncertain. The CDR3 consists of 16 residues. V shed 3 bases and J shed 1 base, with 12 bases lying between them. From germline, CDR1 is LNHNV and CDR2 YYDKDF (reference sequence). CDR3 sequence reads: CATSSDGWENTGELFF. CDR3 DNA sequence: TGTGCCACCAGCAGTGATGGGTGGGAGAACACCGGGGAGCTGTTTTTT.

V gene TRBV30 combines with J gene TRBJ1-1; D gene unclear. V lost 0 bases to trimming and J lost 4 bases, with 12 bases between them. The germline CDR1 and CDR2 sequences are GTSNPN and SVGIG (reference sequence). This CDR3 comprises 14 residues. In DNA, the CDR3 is TGTGCCTGGAGTGTCCTTTCCATGGGCACTGAAGCTTTCTTT. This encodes CAWSVLSMGTEAFF.

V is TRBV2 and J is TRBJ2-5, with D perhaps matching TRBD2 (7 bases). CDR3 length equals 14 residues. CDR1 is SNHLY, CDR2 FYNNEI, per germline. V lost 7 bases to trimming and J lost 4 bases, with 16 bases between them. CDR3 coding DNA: TGTGCCAGCATTCAACAAGGGGGGGGAGAGACCCAGTACTTC. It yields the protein CASIQQGGGETQYF. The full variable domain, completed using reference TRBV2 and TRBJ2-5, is EPEVTQTPSHQVTQMGQEVILRCVPISNHLYFYWYRQILGQKVEFLVSFYNNEISEKSEIFDDQFSVERPDGSNFTLKIRSTKLEDSAMYFCASIQQGGGETQYFGPGTRLLVL.

This CDR3 reads CASSLKRVTEAFF. The CDR3, as DNA: TGTGCCAGCAGCCTGAAACGGGTAACTGAAGCTTTCTTT. The genes are TRBV7-9 and TRBJ1-1; D remains unclear. The CDR3 consists of 13 residues. Germline V gene data show CDR1 as SEHNR and CDR2 as FQNEAQ (reference sequence). V lost 5 bases to trimming and J lost 5 bases, with 12 bases between them.

CDR3 residues: CASSRSSGGFTDTQYF. The CDR3 DNA sequence: TGTGCCAGCAGCCGGAGTAGCGGGGGGTTCACAGATACGCAGTATTTT. The V call is TRBV4-2, the J call TRBJ2-3, with TRBD2 identical over 10 bases. Looked up from germline, CDR1 is LGHNA and CDR2 is YNFKEQ. This CDR3 is 16 amino acids long. Germline trimming cut 4 bases from V and 2 bases from J; bases unmatched to any gene: 6.

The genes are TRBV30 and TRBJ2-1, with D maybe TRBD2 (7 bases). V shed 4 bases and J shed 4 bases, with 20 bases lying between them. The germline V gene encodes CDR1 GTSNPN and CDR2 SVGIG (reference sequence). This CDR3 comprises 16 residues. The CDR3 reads CAWTIPGGAPYNEQFF. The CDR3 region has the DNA TGTGCCTGGACCATTCCTGGGGGGGCGCCATACAATGAGCAGTTCTTC.